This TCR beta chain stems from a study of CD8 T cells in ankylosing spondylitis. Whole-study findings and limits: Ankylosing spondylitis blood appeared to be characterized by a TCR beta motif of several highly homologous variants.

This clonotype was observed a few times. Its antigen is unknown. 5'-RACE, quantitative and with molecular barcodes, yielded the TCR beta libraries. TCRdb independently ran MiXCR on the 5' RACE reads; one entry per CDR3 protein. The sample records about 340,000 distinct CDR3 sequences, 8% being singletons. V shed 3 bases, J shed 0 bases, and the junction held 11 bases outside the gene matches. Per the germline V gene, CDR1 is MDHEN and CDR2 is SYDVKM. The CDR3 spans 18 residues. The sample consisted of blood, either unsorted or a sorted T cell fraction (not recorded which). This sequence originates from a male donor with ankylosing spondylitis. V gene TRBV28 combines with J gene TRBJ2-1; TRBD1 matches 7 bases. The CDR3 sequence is CASSFPGTAQSSYNEQFF. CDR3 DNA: TGTGCCAGCAGTTTCCCCGGGACAGCCCAGAGCTCCTACAATGAGCAGTTCTTC.